This T cell receptor (beta chain) was identified during a study of T cell repertoires in cytomegalovirus infection. At the level of the study: As its CMV epitopes, the study selected recently identified HLA-C-restricted and well-studied HLA-B-restricted targets.

Germline V CDR1 and CDR2: SEHNR, FQNEAQ (reference sequence). This CDR3 has 15 residues. V was clipped by 7 bases and J by 0 bases, with 16 bases between them. This clonotype showed up just a few times. What it recognizes is unknown. MiXCR, run by TCRdb on the reads, gives a single entry per CDR3 protein. The table has about 220,000 distinct CDR3 sequences, roughly 34% seen once. The sequenced sample was CD8+ T cells from cultured PBMCs, obtained from culture after CMV antigen stimulation. The rearrangement joins TRBV7-9 to TRBJ2-7; D is perhaps TRBD2 (6 bases). The source of this sequence is a human donor in good health (CMV status not recorded). Some clones in this sample may be carry-over from other donors' samples. Here the CDR3 reads CASTNREQSSYEQYF. CDR3 nucleotide sequence: TGTGCCAGCACCAACCGGGAGCAAAGCTCCTACGAGCAGTACTTC. Together with reference TRBV7-9 and TRBJ2-7, the CDR3 gives the full variable domain: DTGVSQNPRHKITKRGQNVTFRCDPISEHNRLYWYRQTLGQGPEFLTYFQNEAQLEKSRLLSDRFSAERPKGSFSTLEIQRTEQGDSAMYLCASTNREQSSYEQYFGPGTRLTVT.